The next 14 T cell receptor beta chains were all read from a single sample in a study of blood T cell repertoires in COVID-19. Libraries were prepared by immunoSEQ multiplex PCR; TCRdb keeps only in-frame clonotypes and omits some of them. The sample comprises around 110,000 clones, about four fifths of which are singletons, and around 4.5% rests with the top ten. What was sequenced was peripheral blood. These receptors were obtained from a man aged 65 to 85 with acute or convalescent COVID-19.

The chain has TRBV4-3 and TRBJ2-1; 11 positions agree with TRBD2. The J segment lost 6 bases and the V segment lost 1 base, leaving 8 bases of the junction unmatched. Germline-derived CDR1 and CDR2 are LGHNA and YSLEER. CDR3 length equals 17 residues. CDR3 nucleotide sequence: TGCGCCAGCAGCCAAGGTTTAGCGGGGGGGCGCGGCAATGAGCAGTTCTTC. Translated, it gives CASSQGLAGGRGNEQFF.

This clone was recorded a few times. The J gene is TRBJ2-3, the V gene TRBV4-1; 11 bases are a match to TRBD2. Losses at the gene ends were 3 bases for V and 6 bases for J; bases not matched to a gene: 5. The CDR3 spans 15 residues. Per the germline V gene, CDR1 is MGHRA and CDR2 is YSYEKL. The CDR3 DNA sequence: TGCGCCAGCAGCCAGGGTAGCGGGGGGGTTGATACGCAGTATTTT. Amino acids: CASSQGSGGVDTQYF.

This clone was recorded a few times. In nucleotides, the CDR3 is TGTGCCAGCAGCTCCCTACAGGGATGGGATCAGCCCCAGCATTTT. Its protein is CASSSLQGWDQPQHF. This chain joins TRBV5-6 and TRBJ1-5; possibly TRBD1 for D (6 bases). Germline CDR1 and CDR2: SGHDT and YYEEEE. The CDR3 length is 15 residues. V was clipped by 3 bases and J by 5 bases, with 15 bases between them.

For this clone: The same CDR3 also results from other DNA sequences found in this sample. The chain recombines TRBV18 with TRBJ1-1, with 7 bases identical to TRBD1. This CDR3 comprises 12 residues. The junction had 6 bases not matched to a gene; V was cut back by 6 bases and J by 8 bases. Germline-derived CDR1 and CDR2 are KGHSH and LQKENI. The CDR3 is CASSRDRVEAFF. In nucleotides, the CDR3 is TGTGCCAGCTCCCGCGACAGGGTAGAAGCTTTCTTT.

The chain employs TRBV18 and TRBJ1-5, with D uncertain. Germline V CDR1 and CDR2: KGHSH, LQKENI. V was trimmed by 2 bases and J by 5 bases, leaving 10 bases between them. This CDR3 is 14 amino acids long. The CDR3 sequence is CASSPTSDDQPQHF. For the CDR3, the DNA is TGTGCCAGCTCACCAACAAGCGACGATCAGCCCCAGCATTTT. Filled out from reference TRBV18 and TRBJ1-5, the complete variable domain reads NAGVMQNPRHLVRRRGQEARLRCSPMKGHSHVYWYRQLPEEGLKFMVYLQKENIIDESGMPKERFSAEFPKEGPSILRIQQVVRGDSAAYFCASSPTSDDQPQHFGDGTRLSIL.

The genes are TRBV4-1 and TRBJ2-1, with TRBD1 matching 7 bases. V lost 0 bases and J lost 2; bases outside the gene matches: 7. Germline V CDR1 and CDR2: MGHRA, YSYEKL. CDR3 length equals 17 residues. The CDR3 nucleotides read TGCGCCAGCAGCCAAGACTTGACAGGGAGTACCTACAATGAGCAGTTCTTC. Translating it yields CASSQDLTGSTYNEQFF.

This clone was counted between two and nine times. V and J are TRBV20-1 and TRBJ1-5; D remains ambiguous. Trimming pared 3 bases from V and 3 bases from J, leaving 9 bases between. In germline, CDR1 is DFQATT, CDR2 SNEGSKA (reference sequence). This CDR3 has 13 residues. CDR3 loop: CSASRVSNQPQHF. CDR3 coding DNA: TGCAGTGCTAGTCGGGTTTCCAATCAGCCCCAGCATTTT.

This clone was seen ten or more times. The rearrangement links TRBV5-1 to TRBJ1-5; 7 nucleotides line up with TRBD1. The CDR3 loop spans 14 amino acids. V dropped 4 bases and J dropped 3; count of bases not matched to a gene: 4. CDR1 SGHRS and CDR2 YFSETQ come from the germline V gene. CDR3 sequence: CASSADRPNQPQHF. Here the CDR3 DNA reads TGCGCCAGCAGCGCGGACAGGCCCAATCAGCCCCAGCATTTT.

This chain uses TRBV7-9 with TRBJ2-7; TRBD2 might be the D (6 bases). With 1 base removed from V and 5 bases from J, the gap between germline ends came to 12 bases. CDR1 is SEHNR and CDR2 is FQNEAQ in the germline V gene (reference sequence). This CDR3 spans 14 amino acids. CDR3 bases: TGTGCCAGCAGCTTAGACGGCGGGGTCCACGAGCAGTACTTC. Amino acids: CASSLDGGVHEQYF.

V gene TRBV2 combines with J gene TRBJ1-6; weak D call: TRBD1 (5 bases). Trimming removed 2 bases at V and 11 bases at J, with 13 bases between. Per the germline V gene, CDR1 is SNHLY and CDR2 is FYNNEI. This CDR3 spans 14 amino acids. The CDR3 reads CASSERAGKAPLHF. The CDR3 region has the DNA TGTGCCAGCAGTGAAAGGGCAGGGAAGGCACCCCTCCACTTT.

This clone turned up a few times. The genes are TRBV9 and TRBJ2-2; TRBD2 matches at 8 bases. CDR1 and CDR2 (germline): SGDLS, YYNGEE. This CDR3 region has 16 residues. V was pared by 2 bases and J by 1 base, with 4 bases of the junction left unmatched. The CDR3 loop reads CASSVQRGRNTGELFF. The CDR3 DNA follows: TGTGCCAGCAGCGTCCAGCGGGGGAGGAACACCGGGGAGCTGTTTTTT.

This clone was counted a single time. This rearrangement joins TRBV5-1 to TRBJ2-5; maybe TRBD1 (7 bases). Deletions cut 3 bases from V and 4 bases from J, with 13 bases between. The CDR3 loop spans 14 amino acids. Per germline, CDR1 SGHRS and CDR2 YFSETQ. The CDR3 reads CASSWRQGGETQYF. The CDR3 bases are TGCGCCAGCAGCTGGAGACAGGGAGGAGAGACCCAGTACTTC.

This chain joins TRBV7-2 and TRBJ1-2; D might be TRBD1 (6 bases). Germline V gene sequence: CDR1 SGHTA, CDR2 FQGNSA. The V and J ends lost 0 bases and 1 base respectively, with 9 bases between them. The length of the CDR3 is 15 residues. The CDR3 loop is CASSLAGGGNYGYTF. The CDR3 bases are TGTGCCAGCAGCTTAGCAGGGGGGGGTAACTATGGCTACACCTTC.

The rearrangement links TRBV19 to TRBJ1-5; 9 bases match TRBD1. Per the germline V gene, CDR1 is LNHDA and CDR2 is SQIVND (reference sequence). V shed 3 bases and J 3 bases; nucleotides not matched to a gene: 6. The CDR3 consists of 16 residues. The CDR3 DNA is TGTGCCAGTAGTATGCCGGGACAGGGCTACAATCAGCCCCAGCATTTT. Protein sequence: CASSMPGQGYNQPQHF.